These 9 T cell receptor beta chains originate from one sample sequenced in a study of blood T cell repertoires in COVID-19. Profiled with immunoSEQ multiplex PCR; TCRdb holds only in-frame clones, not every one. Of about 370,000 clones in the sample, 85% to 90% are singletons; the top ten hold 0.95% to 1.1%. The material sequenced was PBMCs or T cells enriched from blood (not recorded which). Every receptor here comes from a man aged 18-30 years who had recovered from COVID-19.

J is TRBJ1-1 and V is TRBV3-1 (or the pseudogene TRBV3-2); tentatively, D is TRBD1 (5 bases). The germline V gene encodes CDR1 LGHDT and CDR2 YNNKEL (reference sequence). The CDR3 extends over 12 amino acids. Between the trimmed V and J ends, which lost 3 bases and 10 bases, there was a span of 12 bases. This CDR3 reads CASSQQQVPAFF. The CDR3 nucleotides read TGTGCCAGCAGCCAGCAACAGGTTCCAGCTTTCTTT.

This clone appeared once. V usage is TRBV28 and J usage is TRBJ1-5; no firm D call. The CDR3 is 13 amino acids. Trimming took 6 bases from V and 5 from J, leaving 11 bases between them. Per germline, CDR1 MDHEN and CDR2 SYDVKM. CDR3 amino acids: CASRPTLDQPQHF. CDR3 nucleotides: TGTGCCAGCAGGCCGACATTAGATCAGCCCCAGCATTTT.

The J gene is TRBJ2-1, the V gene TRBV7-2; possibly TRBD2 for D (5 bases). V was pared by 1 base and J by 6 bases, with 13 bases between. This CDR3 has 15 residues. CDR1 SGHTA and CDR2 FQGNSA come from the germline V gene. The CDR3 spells CASSLDLGSANEQFF. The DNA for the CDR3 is TGTGCCAGCAGCTTAGATTTAGGGAGCGCCAATGAGCAGTTCTTC.

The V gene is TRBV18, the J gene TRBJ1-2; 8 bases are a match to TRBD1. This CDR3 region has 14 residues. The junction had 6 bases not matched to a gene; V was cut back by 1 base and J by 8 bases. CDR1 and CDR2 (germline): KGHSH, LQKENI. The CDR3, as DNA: TGTGCCAGCTCACCACGTCAGGGGGCTCACGGCTACACCTTC. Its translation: CASSPRQGAHGYTF.

The chain's CDR3 is CASSPEYEQYF. CDR3 coding DNA: TGTGCCAGCAGTCCCGAGTACGAGCAGTACTTC. V is TRBV25-1 and J is TRBJ2-7; D unresolved. The CDR3 runs 11 residues. Per the germline V gene, CDR1 is MGHDK and CDR2 is SYGVNS. V dropped 5 bases and J dropped 4 bases, with 6 bases sitting between them.

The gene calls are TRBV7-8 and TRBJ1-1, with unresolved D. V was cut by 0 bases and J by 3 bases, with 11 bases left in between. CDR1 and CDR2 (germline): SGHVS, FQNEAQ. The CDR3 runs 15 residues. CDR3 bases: TGTGCCAGCAGCTTAGCGAGGTCTGGGTACACTGAAGCTTTCTTT. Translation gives CASSLARSGYTEAFF.

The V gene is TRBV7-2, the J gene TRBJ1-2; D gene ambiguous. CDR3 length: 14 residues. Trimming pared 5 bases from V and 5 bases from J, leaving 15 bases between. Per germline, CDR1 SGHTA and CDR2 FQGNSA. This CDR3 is CASSRIKPGYGYTF. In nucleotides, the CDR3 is TGTGCCAGCAGCCGCATAAAACCGGGTTATGGCTACACCTTC.

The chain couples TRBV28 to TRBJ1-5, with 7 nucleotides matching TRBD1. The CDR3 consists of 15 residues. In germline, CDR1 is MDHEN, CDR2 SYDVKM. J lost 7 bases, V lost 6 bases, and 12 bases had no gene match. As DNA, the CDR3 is TGTGCCAGCAGCGGGACAGCAAAAGGACGGCAGCCCCAGCATTTT. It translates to CASSGTAKGRQPQHF.

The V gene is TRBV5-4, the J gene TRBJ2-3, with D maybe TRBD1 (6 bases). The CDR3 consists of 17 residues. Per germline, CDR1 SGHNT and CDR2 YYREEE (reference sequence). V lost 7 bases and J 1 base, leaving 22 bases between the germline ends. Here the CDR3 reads CASAIPSRAGGTDTQYF. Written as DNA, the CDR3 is TGTGCCAGCGCCATCCCCTCCAGGGCAGGGGGCACAGATACGCAGTATTTT. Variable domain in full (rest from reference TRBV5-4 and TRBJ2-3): ETGVTQSPTHLIKTRGQQVTLRCSSQSGHNTVSWYQQALGQGPQFIFQYYREEENGRGNFPPRFSGLQFPNYSSELNVNALELDDSALYLCASAIPSRAGGTDTQYFGPGTRLTVL.